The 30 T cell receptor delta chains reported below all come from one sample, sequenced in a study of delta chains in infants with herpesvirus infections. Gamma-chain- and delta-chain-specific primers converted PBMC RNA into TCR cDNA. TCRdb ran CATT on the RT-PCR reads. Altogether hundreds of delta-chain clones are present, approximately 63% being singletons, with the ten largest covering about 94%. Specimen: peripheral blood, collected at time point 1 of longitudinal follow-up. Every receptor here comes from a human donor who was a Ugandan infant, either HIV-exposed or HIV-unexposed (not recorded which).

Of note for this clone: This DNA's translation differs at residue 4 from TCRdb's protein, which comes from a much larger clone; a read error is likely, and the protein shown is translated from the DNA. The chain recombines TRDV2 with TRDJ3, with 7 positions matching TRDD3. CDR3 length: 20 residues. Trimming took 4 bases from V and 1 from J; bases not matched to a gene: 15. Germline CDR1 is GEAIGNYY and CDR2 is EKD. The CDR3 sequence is CACETAPAGGPSWDTRQMFF. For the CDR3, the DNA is TGTGCCTGTGAAACCGCGCCCGCTGGGGGTCCGTCCTGGGACACCCGACAGATGTTTTTC.

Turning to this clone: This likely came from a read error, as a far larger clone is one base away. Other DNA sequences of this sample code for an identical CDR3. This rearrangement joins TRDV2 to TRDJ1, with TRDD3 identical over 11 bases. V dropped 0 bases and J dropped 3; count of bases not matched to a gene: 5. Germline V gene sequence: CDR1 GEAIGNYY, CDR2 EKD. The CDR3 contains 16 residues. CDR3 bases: TGTGCCTGTGACACCTTACTGGGGGATATGGCCGATAAACTCATCTTT. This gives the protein CACDTLLGDMADKLIF.

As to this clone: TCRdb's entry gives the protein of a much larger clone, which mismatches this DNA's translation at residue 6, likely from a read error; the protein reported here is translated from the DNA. The DNA of the CDR3 is TGTGCTCTTGGGGCCCAAAGCCTACGGGGATACGGGTTGACCGATAAACTCATCTTT. Translation: CALGAQSLRGYGLTDKLIF. The chain has TRDV1 and TRDJ1, with 9 bases fitting TRDD3. Germline assignment: CDR1 TSWWSYY and CDR2 QGS. The CDR3 runs to 19 residues. The trim removed 4 bases at V and 2 bases at J, leaving 17 bases unmatched.

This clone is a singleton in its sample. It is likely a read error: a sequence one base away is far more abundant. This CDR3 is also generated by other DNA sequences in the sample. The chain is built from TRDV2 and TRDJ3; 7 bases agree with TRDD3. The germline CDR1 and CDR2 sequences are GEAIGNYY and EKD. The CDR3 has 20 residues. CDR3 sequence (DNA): TGTGCCTGTGACACCGCGCCCGCTGGGGGTCCGTCCTGGGATACCCGACAGATGTTTTTC. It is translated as CACDTAPAGGPSWDTRQMFF.

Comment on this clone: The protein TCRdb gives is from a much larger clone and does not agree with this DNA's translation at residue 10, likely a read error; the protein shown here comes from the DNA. In DNA, the CDR3 is TGTGCCTGTGACACAGTGGATTCCAGCGCCTGGGACACCCGACAGATGTTTTTC. This gives the protein CACDTVDSSAWDTRQMFF. V is TRDV2 and J is TRDJ3; D is ambiguous. The CDR3 has 18 residues. The V and J ends lost 1 base and 2 bases respectively, with 14 bases between them. The germline V gene has CDR1 GEAIGNYY and CDR2 EKD.

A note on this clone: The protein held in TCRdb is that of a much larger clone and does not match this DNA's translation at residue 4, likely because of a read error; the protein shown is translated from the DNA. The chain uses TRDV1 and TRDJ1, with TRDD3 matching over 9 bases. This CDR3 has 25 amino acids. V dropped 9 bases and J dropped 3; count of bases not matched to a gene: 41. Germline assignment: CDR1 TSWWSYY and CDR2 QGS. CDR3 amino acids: CALWGRPAFPGFGLGDSTPPDKLIF. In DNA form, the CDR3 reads TGTGCTCTCTGGGGCCGACCCGCCTTCCCCGGGTTTGGACTGGGGGACTCAACACCTCCCGATAAACTCATCTTT.

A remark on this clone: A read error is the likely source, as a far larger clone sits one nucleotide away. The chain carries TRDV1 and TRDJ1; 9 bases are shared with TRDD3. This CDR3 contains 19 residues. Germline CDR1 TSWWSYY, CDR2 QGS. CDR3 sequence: CALGAPSLRGYGLTEKLIF. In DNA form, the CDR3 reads TGTGCTCTTGGGGCCCCAAGCCTACGGGGATACGGGTTGACCGAGAAACTCATCTTT.

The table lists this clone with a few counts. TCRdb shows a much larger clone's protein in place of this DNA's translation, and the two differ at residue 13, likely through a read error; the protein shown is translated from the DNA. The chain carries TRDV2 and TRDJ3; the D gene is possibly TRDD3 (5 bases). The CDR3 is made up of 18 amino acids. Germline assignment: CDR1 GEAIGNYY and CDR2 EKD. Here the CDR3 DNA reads TGTGCCTGTGACACAGTGGATTCCAGCTCCTGGGACATCCGACAGATGTTTTTC. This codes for CACDTVDSSSWDIRQMFF.

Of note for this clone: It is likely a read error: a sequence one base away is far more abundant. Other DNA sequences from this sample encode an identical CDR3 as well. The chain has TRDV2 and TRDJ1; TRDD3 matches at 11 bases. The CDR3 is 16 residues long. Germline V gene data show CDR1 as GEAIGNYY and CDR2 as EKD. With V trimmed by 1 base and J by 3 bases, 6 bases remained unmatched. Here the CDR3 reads CACDTLLGDMADKLIF. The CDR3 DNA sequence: TGTGCCTGTGACACTCTACTGGGGGATATGGCCGATAAACTCATCTTT.

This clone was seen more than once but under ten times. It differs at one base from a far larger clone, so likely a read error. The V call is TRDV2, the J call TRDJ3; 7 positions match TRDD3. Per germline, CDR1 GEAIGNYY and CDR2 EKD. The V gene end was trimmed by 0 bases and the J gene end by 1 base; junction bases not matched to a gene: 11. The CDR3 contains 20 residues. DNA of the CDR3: TGTGCCTGTGACACCACGCCCGCTGGGGGTCCGTCCTGGGACACCCGACAGATGTTTTTC. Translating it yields CACDTTPAGGPSWDTRQMFF.

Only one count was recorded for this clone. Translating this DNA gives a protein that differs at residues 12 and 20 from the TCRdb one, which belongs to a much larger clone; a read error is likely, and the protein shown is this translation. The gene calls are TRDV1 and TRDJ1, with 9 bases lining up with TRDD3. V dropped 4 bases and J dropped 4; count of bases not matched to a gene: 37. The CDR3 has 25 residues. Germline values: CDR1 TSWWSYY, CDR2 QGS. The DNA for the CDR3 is TGTGCTCTTGGGGGCCGACCCGCCTTCCCCGGGTCTGGACTGGGGGACTCAACACCTCGCGATAAACTCATCTTT. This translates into CALGGRPAFPGSGLGDSTPRDKLIF.

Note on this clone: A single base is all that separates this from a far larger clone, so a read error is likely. The CDR3 sequence: CAVGESGQLPTHWGIQGGKLIF. In DNA form, the CDR3 reads TGTGCTGTTGGGGAATCCGGTCAGCTTCCTACACACTGGGGGATACAGGGGGGTAAACTCATCTTT. The chain combines TRDV1 with TRDJ1, with 12 bases lining up with TRDD3. Germline CDR1 TSWWSYY, CDR2 QGS. The length of the CDR3 is 22 residues.

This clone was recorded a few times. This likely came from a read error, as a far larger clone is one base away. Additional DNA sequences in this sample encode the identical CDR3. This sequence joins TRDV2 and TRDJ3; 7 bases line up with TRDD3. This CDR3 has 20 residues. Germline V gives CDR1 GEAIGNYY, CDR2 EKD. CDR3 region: CACDTAPAGGPSWDTRQMFF. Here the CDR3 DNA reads TGTGCTTGTGACACCGCGCCCGCTGGGGGTCCGTCCTGGGACACCCGACAGATGTTTTTC.

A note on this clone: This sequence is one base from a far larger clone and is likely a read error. CDR3 sequence (DNA): TGTGCTCTTGCGGACTTCTTAGCCGATAAACTCATCTTT. This encodes CALADFLADKLIF. This chain links TRDV1 with TRDJ1; D is ambiguous. Germline loops: CDR1 TSWWSYY, CDR2 QGS. The V and J ends lost 7 bases and 3 bases respectively, with 12 bases between them. The length of the CDR3 is 13 residues.

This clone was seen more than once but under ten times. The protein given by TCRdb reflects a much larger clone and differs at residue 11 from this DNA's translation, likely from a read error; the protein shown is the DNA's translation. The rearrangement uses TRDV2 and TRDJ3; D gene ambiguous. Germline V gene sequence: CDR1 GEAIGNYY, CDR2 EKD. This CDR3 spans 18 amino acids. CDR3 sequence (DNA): TGTGCCTGTGACACAGTGGATTCCAGCTCCCGGGACACCCGACAGATGTTTTTC. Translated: CACDTVDSSSRDTRQMFF.

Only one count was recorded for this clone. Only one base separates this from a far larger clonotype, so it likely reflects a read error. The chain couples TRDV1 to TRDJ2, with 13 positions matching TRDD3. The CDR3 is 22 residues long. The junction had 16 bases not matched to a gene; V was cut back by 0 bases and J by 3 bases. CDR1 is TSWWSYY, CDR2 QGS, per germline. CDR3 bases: TGTGCTCTTGGGGAACTAGGGGGACCGTACTGGGGGATACGCGAGGTGACAGCACAACTCTTCTTT. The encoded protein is CALGELGGPYWGIREVTAQLFF.

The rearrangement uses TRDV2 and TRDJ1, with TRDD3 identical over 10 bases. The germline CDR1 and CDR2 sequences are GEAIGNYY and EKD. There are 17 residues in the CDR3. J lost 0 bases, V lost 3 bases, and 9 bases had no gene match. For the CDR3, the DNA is TGTGCCTGTGACCTCCTGGGGGATAAATCGTACACCGATAAACTCATCTTT. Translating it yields CACDLLGDKSYTDKLIF.

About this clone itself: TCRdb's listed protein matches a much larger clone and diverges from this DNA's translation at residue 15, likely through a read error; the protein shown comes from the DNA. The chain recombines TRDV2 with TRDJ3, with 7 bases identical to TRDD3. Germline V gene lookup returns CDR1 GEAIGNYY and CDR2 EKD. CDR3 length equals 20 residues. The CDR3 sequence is CACDTAPAGGPSWDARQMFF. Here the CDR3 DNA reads TGTGCCTGTGACACCGCGCCCGCTGGGGGTCCGTCCTGGGACGCCCGACAGATGTTTTTC.

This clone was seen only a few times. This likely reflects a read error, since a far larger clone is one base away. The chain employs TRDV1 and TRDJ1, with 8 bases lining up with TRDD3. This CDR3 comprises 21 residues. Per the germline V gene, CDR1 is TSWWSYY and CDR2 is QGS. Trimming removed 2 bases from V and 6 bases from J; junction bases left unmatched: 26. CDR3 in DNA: TGTGCTCTTGGGGAAACGACCCTTCACCCCGTACTGGGGGCCGAACCAAATAAACTCATCTTT. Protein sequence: CALGETTLHPVLGAEPNKLIF.

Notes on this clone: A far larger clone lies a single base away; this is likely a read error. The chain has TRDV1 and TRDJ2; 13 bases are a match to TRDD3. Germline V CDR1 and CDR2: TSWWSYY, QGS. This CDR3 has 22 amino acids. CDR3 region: CAIGELGGPYWGIREGTAQLFF. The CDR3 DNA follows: TGTGCTATTGGGGAACTAGGGGGACCGTACTGGGGGATACGCGAGGGGACAGCACAACTCTTCTTT.

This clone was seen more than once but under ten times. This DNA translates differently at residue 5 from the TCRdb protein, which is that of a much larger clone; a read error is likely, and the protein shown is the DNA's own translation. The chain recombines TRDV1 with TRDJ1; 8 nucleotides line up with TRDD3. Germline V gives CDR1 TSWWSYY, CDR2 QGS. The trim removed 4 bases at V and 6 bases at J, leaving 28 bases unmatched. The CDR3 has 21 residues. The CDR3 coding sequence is TGTGCTCTTGGGGGAACGGCCCTTCACCCCGTACTGGGGGCCGAACCAAATAAACTCATCTTT. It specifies CALGGTALHPVLGAEPNKLIF.

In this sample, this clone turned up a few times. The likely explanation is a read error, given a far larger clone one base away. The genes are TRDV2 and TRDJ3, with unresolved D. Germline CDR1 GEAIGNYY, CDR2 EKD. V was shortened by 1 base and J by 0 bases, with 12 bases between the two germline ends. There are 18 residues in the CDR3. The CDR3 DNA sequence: TGTGCCTGTGACACAATGGATTCCAGCTCCTGGGACACCCGACAGATGTTTTTC. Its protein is CACDTMDSSSWDTRQMFF.

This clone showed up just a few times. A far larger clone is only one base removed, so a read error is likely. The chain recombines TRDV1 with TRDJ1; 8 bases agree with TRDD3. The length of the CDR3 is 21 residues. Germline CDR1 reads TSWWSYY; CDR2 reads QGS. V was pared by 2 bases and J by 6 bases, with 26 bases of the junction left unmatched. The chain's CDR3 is CALGETALHPVLGAKPNKLIF. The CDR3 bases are TGTGCTCTTGGGGAAACGGCCCTTCACCCCGTACTGGGGGCCAAACCAAATAAACTCATCTTT.

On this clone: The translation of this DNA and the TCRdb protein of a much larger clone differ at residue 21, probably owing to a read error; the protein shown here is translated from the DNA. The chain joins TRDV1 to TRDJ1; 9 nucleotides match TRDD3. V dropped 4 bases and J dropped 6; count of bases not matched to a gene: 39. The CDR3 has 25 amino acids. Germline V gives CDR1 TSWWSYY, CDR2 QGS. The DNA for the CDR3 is TGTGCTCTTGGGGGCCGACCCGCCTTCCCCGGGTTTGGACTGGGGGACTCAACACCTCCCAATAAACTCATCTTT. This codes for CALGGRPAFPGFGLGDSTPPNKLIF.

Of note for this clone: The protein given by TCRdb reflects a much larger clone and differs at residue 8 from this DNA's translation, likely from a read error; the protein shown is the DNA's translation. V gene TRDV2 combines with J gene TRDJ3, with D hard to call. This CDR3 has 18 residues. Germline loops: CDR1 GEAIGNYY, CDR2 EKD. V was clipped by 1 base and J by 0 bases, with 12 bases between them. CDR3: CACDTVDYSSWDTRQMFF. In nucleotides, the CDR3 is TGTGCCTGTGACACAGTGGATTACAGCTCCTGGGACACCCGACAGATGTTTTTC.

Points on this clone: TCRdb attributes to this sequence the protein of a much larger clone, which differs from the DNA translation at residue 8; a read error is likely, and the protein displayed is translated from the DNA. CDR3 coding DNA: TGTGCCTGTGACACAGTGGATCCCAGCTCCTGGGACACCCGACAGATGTTTTTC. This gives the protein CACDTVDPSSWDTRQMFF. The gene calls are TRDV2 and TRDJ3; unclear D gene. The V end lost 1 base, the J end lost 0 bases, and 12 bases lay between the germline ends. CDR3 size: 18 residues. Germline V lookup: CDR1 GEAIGNYY, CDR2 EKD.

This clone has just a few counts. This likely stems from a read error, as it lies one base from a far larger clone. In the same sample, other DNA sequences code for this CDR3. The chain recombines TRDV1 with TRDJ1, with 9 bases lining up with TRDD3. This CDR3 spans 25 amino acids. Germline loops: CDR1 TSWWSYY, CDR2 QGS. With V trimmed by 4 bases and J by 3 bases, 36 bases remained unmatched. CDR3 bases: TGTGCTCTTGGGGGCCGACCCGCCTTCCCCGGGTTCGGACTGGGGGACTCAACACCTCCCGATAAACTCATCTTT. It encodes CALGGRPAFPGFGLGDSTPPDKLIF.

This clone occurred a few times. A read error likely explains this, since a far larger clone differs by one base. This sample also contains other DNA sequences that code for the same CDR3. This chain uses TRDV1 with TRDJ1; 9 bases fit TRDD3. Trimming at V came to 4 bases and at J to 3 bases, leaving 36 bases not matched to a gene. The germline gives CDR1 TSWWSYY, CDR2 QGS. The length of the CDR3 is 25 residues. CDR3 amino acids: CALGGRPAFPGFGLGDSTPPDKLIF. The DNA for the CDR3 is TGTGCTCTTGGGGGCCGACCCGCCTTCCCCGGGTTTGGACTGGGGGACTCAACTCCTCCCGATAAACTCATCTTT.

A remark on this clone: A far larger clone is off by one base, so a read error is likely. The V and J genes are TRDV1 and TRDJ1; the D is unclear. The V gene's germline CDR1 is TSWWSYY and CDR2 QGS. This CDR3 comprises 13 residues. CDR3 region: CALWDFLADKLIF. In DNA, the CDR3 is TGTGCTCTTTGGGACTTCTTAGCCGATAAACTCATCTTT.

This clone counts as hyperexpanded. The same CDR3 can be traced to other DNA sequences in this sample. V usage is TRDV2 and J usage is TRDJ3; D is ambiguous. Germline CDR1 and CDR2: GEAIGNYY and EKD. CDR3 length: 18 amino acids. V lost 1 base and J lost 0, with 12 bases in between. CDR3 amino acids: CACDTVDSSSWDTRQMFF. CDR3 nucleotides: TGTGCCTGTGACACAGTGGATTCCAGCTCCTGGGACACCCGACAGATGTTTTTC.